Shown below are 16 T cell receptor beta chains from a single sample sequenced in a study of PD-L1 blockade in urothelial cancer. Libraries were prepared by immunoSEQ multiplex PCR; TCRdb keeps only in-frame clonotypes and omits some of them. The sample has about 39,000 clones, around 88% seen once; the top ten hold roughly 2.1%. This material consisted of PBMCs, taken around atezolizumab (anti-PD-L1) treatment. The receptors derive from a man aged 60-69 years with urothelial cancer.

The chain couples TRBV12-5 to TRBJ1-2; 9 nucleotides line up with TRBD1. This CDR3 spans 17 amino acids. V lost 5 bases to trimming and J lost 3 bases; unmatched junction nucleotides: 13. The germline gives CDR1 LGHNT, CDR2 FRNRAP. The DNA of the CDR3 is TGTGCTAGTGGTATCGGACAGGGGTTTGTGATAGACTATGGCTACACCTTC. Amino acid sequence: CASGIGQGFVIDYGYTF.

The rearrangement joins TRBV19 to TRBJ1-1; 9 bases match TRBD1. The CDR3 loop spans 15 amino acids. CDR1 and CDR2 from the germline V gene are LNHDA and SQIVND (reference sequence). Germline trimming cut 1 base from V and 1 base from J; bases unmatched to any gene: 1. This CDR3 reads CASSIADRGNTEAFF. CDR3 DNA sequence: TGTGCCAGTAGTATAGCGGACAGGGGGAACACTGAAGCTTTCTTT. Full variable domain (outside the CDR3, taken from reference TRBV19 and TRBJ1-1): DGGITQSPKYLFRKEGQNVTLSCEQNLNHDAMYWYRQDPGQGLRLIYYSQIVNDFQKGDIAEGYSVSREKKESFPLTVTSAQKNPTAFYLCASSIADRGNTEAFFGQGTRLTVV.

This clone was seen a handful of times. The genes are TRBV28 and TRBJ1-2, with D possibly TRBD1 on 5 matching bases. Germline lookup yields CDR1 MDHEN and CDR2 SYDVKM. CDR3 length: 14 amino acids. The V end was cut by 10 bases, the J end by 4 bases, with 19 bases between. The chain's CDR3 is CATLGPGGIYGYTF. The CDR3 DNA reads TGTGCCACCTTGGGTCCGGGGGGGATCTATGGCTACACCTTC.

The V gene is TRBV5-1, the J gene TRBJ2-2, with TRBD2 as a possible D gene (6 bases). Looked up from germline, CDR1 is SGHRS and CDR2 is YFSETQ. The CDR3 has 16 residues. V was pared by 4 bases and J by 0 bases, with 13 bases between. The CDR3 sequence: CASSPLGLSNTGELFF. The CDR3 region has the DNA TGCGCCAGCAGCCCGTTGGGACTCTCGAACACCGGGGAGCTGTTTTTT.

This chain joins TRBV13 and TRBJ2-7; D is possibly TRBD2 (7 bases). Trimming shortened V by 5 bases and J by 1 base, and 18 bases separated the two germline ends. Germline-derived CDR1 and CDR2 are PRHDT and FYEKMQ (reference sequence). This CDR3 comprises 16 residues. The CDR3 loop is CASSRRGGTVSYEQYF. As DNA, the CDR3 is TGTGCCAGCAGCCGAAGGGGGGGGACCGTATCCTACGAGCAGTACTTC.

The J gene is TRBJ2-1, the V gene TRBV28, with D uncertain. V was cut by 6 bases and J by 1 base, with 13 bases left in between. The CDR3 totals 15 residues. The V gene's germline CDR1 is MDHEN and CDR2 SYDVKM. The CDR3: CASRPELVSYNEQFF. CDR3 DNA sequence: TGTGCCAGCAGGCCCGAGTTAGTGTCCTACAATGAGCAGTTCTTC.

The V and J genes are TRBV29-1 and TRBJ2-5, with D possibly TRBD1 on 7 matching bases. The germline V gene encodes CDR1 SQVTM and CDR2 ANQGSEA. Trimming removed 0 bases from V and 0 bases from J, with 11 bases in between. There are 15 residues in the CDR3. CDR3 loop: CSVEDPGGNQETQYF. In DNA, the CDR3 is TGCAGCGTTGAAGACCCAGGGGGGAACCAAGAGACCCAGTACTTC.

CDR3 residues: CASSLGDSYNEQFF. CDR3 sequence (DNA): TGCGCCAGCAGCTTGGGGGACAGTTACAATGAGCAGTTCTTC. The rearrangement joins TRBV5-1 to TRBJ2-1, with 7 bases lining up with TRBD1. The junction had 1 base not matched to a gene; V was cut back by 0 bases and J by 4 bases. This CDR3 is 14 amino acids long. CDR1 and CDR2 from the germline V gene are SGHRS and YFSETQ.

This chain uses TRBV28 with TRBJ1-2, with 9 bases fitting TRBD1. V lost 4 bases and J lost 7; bases outside the gene matches: 7. The CDR3 sequence is 14 residues long. The germline V gene encodes CDR1 MDHEN and CDR2 SYDVKM. DNA of the CDR3: TGTGCCAGCAGTTCGGGGACAGGGTCTGTTGGCTACACCTTC. This translates into CASSSGTGSVGYTF.

This chain uses TRBV7-2 with TRBJ2-7; 7 bases line up with TRBD1. Germline CDR1 and CDR2: SGHTA and FQGNSA. There are 14 residues in the CDR3. J lost 3 bases, V lost 7 bases, and 9 bases had no gene match. As DNA, the CDR3 is TGTGCCAGCACCCCATCCGGGACAGACTACGAGCAGTACTTC. Amino acids: CASTPSGTDYEQYF.

The CDR3 sequence is CASSEAGLAGGRETQYF. DNA of the CDR3: TGTGCCAGCAGTGAAGCGGGACTAGCGGGGGGGCGGGAGACCCAGTACTTC. The V call is TRBV2, the J call TRBJ2-5, with 16 nucleotides matching TRBD2. Germline V lookup: CDR1 SNHLY, CDR2 FYNNEI. The CDR3 runs 17 residues. J lost 5 bases, V lost 0 bases, and 3 bases had no gene match.

The CDR3 DNA follows: TGTGCCACCAGCAGTACCCGTCAGGATTCACCCCTCCACTTT. It yields the protein CATSSTRQDSPLHF. This rearrangement joins TRBV15 to TRBJ1-6, with D hard to call. The CDR3 is made up of 14 amino acids. Germline V gene data show CDR1 as LNHNV and CDR2 as YYDKDF (reference sequence). Deletions cut 3 bases from V and 8 bases from J, with 11 bases between.

The chain couples TRBV5-1 to TRBJ2-7, with TRBD2 matching over 11 bases. CDR1 SGHRS and CDR2 YFSETQ come from the germline V gene. V lost 1 base, J lost 5 bases, and 5 bases stayed unmatched. The CDR3 consists of 15 residues. CDR3 sequence reads: CASSLQTSGRNEQYF. Here the CDR3 DNA reads TGCGCCAGCAGCTTGCAAACTAGCGGGAGAAACGAGCAGTACTTC.

This sequence joins TRBV5-1 and TRBJ1-4; D unclear. Germline V gene lookup returns CDR1 SGHRS and CDR2 YFSETQ. This CDR3 is built from 13 residues. V shed 0 bases and J shed 8 bases, with 8 bases lying between them. The CDR3, as DNA: TGCGCCAGCAGCTTGGACGTAAGCGAAAAACTGTTTTTT. This gives the protein CASSLDVSEKLFF. Full variable domain (outside the CDR3, taken from reference TRBV5-1 and TRBJ1-4): KAGVTQTPRYLIKTRGQQVTLSCSPISGHRSVSWYQQTPGQGLQFLFEYFSETQRNKGNFPGRFSGRQFSNSRSEMNVSTLELGDSALYLCASSLDVSEKLFFGSGTQLSVL.

The V and J genes are TRBV19 and TRBJ1-5, with TRBD1 as a possible D gene (5 bases). Germline V gene lookup returns CDR1 LNHDA and CDR2 SQIVND (reference sequence). This CDR3 has 13 residues. The germline V and J ends were trimmed by 4 bases and 7 bases, with 11 bases remaining between them. The CDR3 spells CASSTQGGQPQHF. The CDR3 nucleotides read TGTGCCAGTAGTACGCAGGGAGGCCAGCCCCAGCATTTT.

The chain recombines TRBV7-9 with TRBJ1-3; D may be TRBD1 (5 bases). The CDR3 is made up of 15 amino acids. V lost 3 bases and J lost 0, with 9 bases in between. From germline, CDR1 is SEHNR and CDR2 FQNEAQ (reference sequence). CDR3: CASSLGLNSGNTIYF. The CDR3 DNA reads TGTGCCAGCAGCTTGGGGCTTAACTCTGGAAACACCATATATTTT.